This T cell receptor beta chain emerged from a study of lymphopenia after photon versus proton radiotherapy. Notes on the study in general: Only patients who died were analyzed for survival; proton advantage is unproven.

Germline assignment: CDR1 MRHNA and CDR2 SNTAGT. The CDR3 loop spans 15 amino acids. Trimming took 3 bases from V and 2 from J; bases not matched to a gene: 1. Comments on this clone: Its antigen is undetermined.

Profiling relied on immunoSEQ multiplex PCR, and the TCRdb table lists in-frame clones only, not all of them. In the table there are tens of thousands of clones, roughly 86% of which are singletons. The V gene is TRBV6-4, the J gene TRBJ2-3, with 11 positions matching TRBD1. The source of this sequence is a man aged 35-49 years with gastric cancer. This material consisted of peripheral blood, taken from a patient treated with photon-based radiotherapy. CDR3 in DNA: TGTGCCAGCAGTGAAGGACAGGGGGCCACAGATACGCAGTATTTT. It is translated as CASSEGQGATDTQYF.